The rows below give T cell receptor beta chains drawn from one sample of a study of molecular identifiers for immune sequencing clone quantification. TCRdb re-analysed the PCR reads in MiXCR, keeping a single row per CDR3 protein. The sample holds approximately 630,000 distinct CDR3 sequences; about 25% are singletons and the top ten take roughly 0.83%. Sample: naive CD8+ T cells from blood, with Jurkat cell RNA spiked in. The receptors here all came from a human donor in good health. Some libraries in this study had Jurkat cell RNA spiked in. Each CDR3 is given with its conserved first and last residue. A D gene is named only where the DNA matches it firmly. Clone size is shown for a subset of rows, as once, few, many or a class of expanded clone.

V gene,clone size,J gene,D gene,CDR3 protein,CDR3 DNA
TRBV12-3/TRBV12-4,.,TRBJ2-1,TRBD2,CATSFVTSGLSGFF,TGTGCCACCAGTTTTGTTACTAGCGGGTTATCGGGGTTCTTC
TRBV5-4,few,TRBJ2-1,TRBD2,CASGTSGAEFF,TGTGCCAGCGGGACTAGCGGGGCGGAGTTCTTC
TRBV4-3,.,TRBJ2-7,TRBD1,CASSHGQVGTYEQYF,TGCGCCAGCAGCCACGGACAGGTCGGGACCTACGAGCAGTACTTC
TRBV20-1,few,TRBJ2-3,TRBD2,CSARVPTQLAGVFDTQYF,TGCAGTGCTAGAGTACCCACCCAACTAGCGGGAGTCTTTGATACGCAGTATTTT
TRBV6-1,few,TRBJ1-2,.,CASSEAPFGSYYGYTF,TGTGCCAGCAGTGAAGCTCCGTTCGGCAGTTACTATGGCTACACCTTC
TRBV4-1,many,TRBJ2-7,.,CASSQGNEQYF,TGCGCCAGCAGCCAAGGGAACGAGCAGTACTTC
TRBV6-5,.,TRBJ1-2,.,CASSYSLGSSNYGYTF,TGTGCCAGCAGTTACTCTTTGGGCAGCTCTAACTATGGCTACACCTTC
TRBV19,.,TRBJ2-7,.,CASKEGPSLPAYEQYF,TGTGCCAGTAAAGAGGGACCTAGTCTACCCGCCTACGAGCAGTACTTC
TRBV11-2,.,TRBJ2-7,.,CASSLSLRYSKAYEQYF,TGTGCCAGCAGCTTAAGTCTCCGTTACAGTAAAGCCTACGAGCAGTACTTC
TRBV12-3/TRBV12-4,many,TRBJ2-3,TRBD2,CASRVSGGGGDTQYF,TGTGCCAGCAGAGTTAGCGGGGGGGGCGGGGATACGCAGTATTTT
TRBV10-2,many,TRBJ2-6,.,CASAETGSSSGANVLTF,TGCGCCAGCGCAGAGACAGGCTCGAGCTCTGGGGCCAACGTCCTGACTTTC
TRBV20-1,many,TRBJ1-5,.,CSARPLGADQPQHF,TGCAGTGCTCGACCCCTGGGGGCCGACCAGCCCCAGCATTTT
TRBV7-9,.,TRBJ2-7,.,CASSLVIRRTTHEQYF,TGTGCCAGCAGCTTAGTTATTCGACGAACCACCCACGAGCAGTACTTC
TRBV9,few,TRBJ2-7,.,CASSPHQTGLNEQYF,TGTGCCAGCAGCCCCCACCAAACAGGGTTGAACGAGCAGTACTTC
TRBV30,.,TRBJ1-4,.,CVWSPENEKLFF,TGTGTCTGGAGTCCAGAGAATGAAAAACTGTTTTTT
TRBV28,many,TRBJ2-3,TRBD2,CASSAGLAGKGTDTQYF,TGTGCCAGCAGTGCAGGACTAGCGGGAAAGGGCACAGATACGCAGTATTTT
TRBV4-1,many,TRBJ1-5,.,CASSQEPPGGVGNQPQHF,TGCGCCAGCAGCCAAGAGCCCCCGGGCGGGGTTGGCAATCAGCCCCAGCATTTT
TRBV14,many,TRBJ1-1,.,CASSHFQTGPTEAFF,TGTGCCAGCAGCCACTTCCAAACAGGGCCCACTGAAGCTTTCTTT
TRBV5-1,many,TRBJ1-1,.,CASSGGSTEAFF,TGCGCCAGCAGTGGGGGGAGCACTGAAGCTTTCTTT
TRBV5-6,.,TRBJ2-2,TRBD2,CASSPTSGGAAGELFF,TGTGCCAGCAGCCCCACTAGCGGGGGGGCCGCCGGGGAGCTGTTTTTT
TRBV27,.,TRBJ1-4,.,CASSPRPLNEKLFF,TGTGCCAGCAGTCCAAGGCCCCTTAATGAAAAACTGTTTTTT
TRBV2,.,TRBJ2-7,TRBD1,CASSLQGARREQYF,TGTGCCAGCAGTTTACAGGGGGCGAGACGCGAGCAGTACTTC
TRBV4-3,few,TRBJ2-7,.,CASSQYRESYEQYF,TGCGCCAGCAGCCAATACCGGGAGAGCTACGAGCAGTACTTC
TRBV19,.,TRBJ2-2,.,CASSIGGRSTGELFF,TGTGCCAGTAGTATAGGGGGCAGATCCACCGGGGAGCTGTTTTTT
TRBV30,few,TRBJ2-7,.,CAWTKLGASYEQYF,TGTGCCTGGACTAAACTAGGGGCGTCCTACGAGCAGTACTTC
TRBV7-9,many,TRBJ1-5,.,CASSRGTGSNQPQHF,TGTGCCAGCAGCCGGGGGACGGGTAGCAATCAGCCCCAGCATTTT
TRBV25-1,once,TRBJ2-3,.,CDSSEAMEITDTQYF,TGTGACAGCAGTGAAGCCATGGAGATCACAGATACGCAGTATTTC
TRBV12-3/TRBV12-4,.,TRBJ2-1,.,CASSFELAERSYNEQFF,TGTGCCAGCAGTTTCGAATTGGCGGAACGCTCCTACAATGAGCAGTTCTTC
TRBV11-2,once,TRBJ2-5,.,CASTNQEAQETQYF,TGTGCCAGCACCAACCAGGAGGCACAAGAGACCCAGTACTTC
TRBV2,.,TRBJ1-1,TRBD1,CASSRDSLNTEAFF,TGTGCCAGCAGTCGGGACAGCTTGAACACTGAAGCTTTCTTT
TRBV28,many,TRBJ2-5,.,CASSPGPHKVQETQYF,TGTGCCAGCAGTCCCGGGCCTCATAAAGTTCAAGAGACCCAGTACTTC
TRBV9,few,TRBJ1-6,.,CASSVVGNSPLHF,TGTGCCAGCAGCGTAGTAGGTAATTCACCCCTCCACTTT
TRBV6-5,.,TRBJ2-3,TRBD2,CASSYGGGGADTQYF,TGTGCCAGCAGTTATGGCGGGGGGGGGGCAGATACGCAGTATTTT
TRBV7-9,.,TRBJ2-7,TRBD1,CASSSGTEASEQYF,TGTGCCAGCAGCTCTGGGACAGAAGCTAGCGAGCAGTACTTC
TRBV27,.,TRBJ1-5,.,CASSLYGDGLNQPQQF,TGTGCCAGCAGTTTATACGGGGACGGATTAAATCAGCCCCAGCAATTT
TRBV20-1,few,TRBJ2-2,.,CSARQGWYTGELFF,TGCAGTGCTAGACAGGGTTGGTACACCGGGGAGCTGTTTTTT
TRBV7-8,.,TRBJ2-1,.,CASGLAGAGYLNEQFF,TGTGCCAGCGGCTTAGCAGGGGCAGGGTACTTGAATGAGCAGTTCTTC
TRBV4-1,many,TRBJ2-1,.,CASSHTGLTDEQFF,TGCGCCAGCAGCCATACCGGGCTAACCGATGAGCAGTTCTTC
TRBV6-5,many,TRBJ2-7,.,CASSVSGPRELLYEQYF,TGTGCCAGCAGTGTATCGGGACCAAGAGAATTGCTGTACGAGCAGTACTTC
TRBV6-6,.,TRBJ2-7,.,CASTTLTSEQYF,TGTGCCAGCACCACCCTTACAAGCGAGCAGTACTTC
TRBV6-2/TRBV6-3,many,TRBJ1-5,.,CASSYRGWGQPQHF,TGTGCCAGCAGTTATAGGGGATGGGGTCAGCCCCAGCATTTT
TRBV20-1,few,TRBJ2-5,TRBD2,CSARDQGLVVETQYF,TGCAGTGCTAGAGATCAGGGACTAGTTGTGGAGACCCAGTACTTC
TRBV19,few,TRBJ2-3,TRBD2,CASMGPAGASADTQYF,TGTGCCAGTATGGGCCCAGCGGGGGCCTCCGCAGATACGCAGTATTTT
TRBV3-1,.,TRBJ2-2,TRBD2,CASSQDFQRERPGELFF,TGTGCCAGCAGCCAAGATTTCCAGCGGGAGCGTCCCGGGGAGCTGTTTTTT
TRBV28,many,TRBJ2-7,.,CASKAPSYEQYF,TGTGCCAGCAAAGCCCCATCCTACGAGCAGTACTTC
TRBV6-2/TRBV6-3,many,TRBJ2-7,.,CASGGRVEPLGEQYF,TGTGCCAGCGGTGGACGGGTGGAGCCCTTGGGGGAGCAGTACTTC
TRBV12-3/TRBV12-4,.,TRBJ2-2,.,CASSLVWGPVELFF,TGTGCCAGCAGTTTAGTGTGGGGCCCCGTGGAGCTGTTTTTT